The 9 T cell receptor beta chains below were found in one sample sequenced in a study of shared clonotypes between healthy human individuals. Produced via immunoSEQ multiplex PCR; TCRdb's table is partial and in-frame only. The data show a few million clones, more than 80% seen once. Sequencing used naive CD4+ T cells from PBMCs. Subset meaning: CD45RA+ positively selected. The receptors shown here come from a man between 18 and 35 years old in good health. Some clones in this sample may be carry-over from other donors' samples.

V is TRBV30 and J is TRBJ2-1; D gene uncertain. Germline values: CDR1 GTSNPN, CDR2 SVGIG (reference sequence). CDR3 length equals 12 residues. Deletions cut 4 bases from V and 8 bases from J, with 12 bases between. The CDR3 loop reads CAWNYRRHEQFF. Written as DNA, the CDR3 is TGTGCCTGGAACTATCGGAGACATGAGCAGTTCTTC. Variable domain in full (rest from reference TRBV30 and TRBJ2-1): SQTIHQWPATLVQPVGSPLSLECTVEGTSNPNLYWYRQAAGRGLQLLFYSVGIGQISSEVPQNLSASRPQDRQFILSSKKLLLSDSGFYLCAWNYRRHEQFFGPGTRLTVL.

The chain joins TRBV28 to TRBJ2-3; D remains ambiguous. CDR1 and CDR2 from the germline V gene are MDHEN and SYDVKM. Trimming removed 8 bases from V and 5 bases from J, with 14 bases in between. The CDR3 is 13 amino acids. In nucleotides, the CDR3 is TGTGCCAGCGGTACTAACCACGGAGATACGCAGTATTTT. This encodes CASGTNHGDTQYF. The whole variable domain, remainder taken from reference TRBV28 and TRBJ2-3, is DVKVTQSSRYLVKRTGEKVFLECVQDMDHENMFWYRQDPGLGLRLIYFSYDVKMKEKGDIPEGYSVSREKKERFSLILESASTNQTSMYLCASGTNHGDTQYFGPGTRLTVL.

This chain links TRBV6-6 with TRBJ2-7; D perhaps matches TRBD1 (5 bases). The CDR3 is made up of 15 amino acids. The V and J ends lost 6 bases and 0 bases respectively, with 15 bases between them. The germline V gene has CDR1 MNHNY and CDR2 SVGAGI (reference sequence). The CDR3 region is CASRRTGRGSYEQYF. The CDR3 bases are TGTGCCAGCAGGAGGACGGGTAGGGGCTCCTACGAGCAGTACTTC.

This chain connects TRBV18 to TRBJ1-6, with 7 positions matching TRBD1. V shed 3 bases and J 5 bases; nucleotides not matched to a gene: 4. Germline CDR1 KGHSH, CDR2 LQKENI. The CDR3 runs to 15 residues. This CDR3 reads CASSPTQGDNSPLHF. CDR3 nucleotides: TGTGCCAGCTCACCCACCCAGGGGGATAATTCACCCCTCCACTTT.

In DNA, the CDR3 is TGTGCCAGCAGCAAGCCCGGGACAAACTATGGCTACACCTTC. This codes for CASSKPGTNYGYTF. V usage is TRBV6-1 and J usage is TRBJ1-2; perhaps TRBD1 as D (6 bases). The V gene's germline CDR1 is MNHNS and CDR2 SASEGT. Trimming took 6 bases from V and 2 from J, leaving 13 bases between them. The CDR3 consists of 14 residues.

V is TRBV19 and J is TRBJ2-6; D gene uncertain. The length of the CDR3 is 16 residues. Germline CDR1 reads LNHDA; CDR2 reads SQIVND (reference sequence). V was pared by 7 bases and J by 2 bases, with 15 bases between. CDR3 nucleotide sequence: TGTGCCAGTACCCCCATCTATCAGCCTGGGGCCAACGTCCTGACTTTC. As protein: CASTPIYQPGANVLTF. Supplemented by reference TRBV19 and TRBJ2-6, the full variable domain reads DGGITQSPKYLFRKEGQNVTLSCEQNLNHDAMYWYRQDPGQGLRLIYYSQIVNDFQKGDIAEGYSVSREKKESFPLTVTSAQKNPTAFYLCASTPIYQPGANVLTFGAGSRLTVL.

The DNA of the CDR3 is TGTGCCAGCCGGGCGGGAGTCGGGTACGAGCAGTACTTC. Its protein product is CASRAGVGYEQYF. The genes are TRBV2 and TRBJ2-7; 7 bases are shared with TRBD2. This CDR3 has 13 amino acids. Germline V lookup: CDR1 SNHLY, CDR2 FYNNEI. V was clipped by 8 bases and J by 4 bases; unmatched bases: 8.

The chain combines TRBV30 with TRBJ2-1; tentative D call: TRBD2 (6 bases). CDR1 and CDR2 from the germline V gene are GTSNPN and SVGIG (reference sequence). Between the trimmed V and J ends, which lost 3 bases and 8 bases, there was a span of 23 bases. This CDR3 has 16 residues. Here the CDR3 reads CAWRPGNGRWWDEQFF. In DNA form, the CDR3 reads TGTGCCTGGAGGCCTGGTAACGGGAGATGGTGGGATGAGCAGTTCTTC. The full variable domain, in which reference TRBV30 and TRBJ2-1 provide the parts outside the CDR3, is SQTIHQWPATLVQPVGSPLSLECTVEGTSNPNLYWYRQAAGRGLQLLFYSVGIGQISSEVPQNLSASRPQDRQFILSSKKLLLSDSGFYLCAWRPGNGRWWDEQFFGPGTRLTVL.

The V gene is TRBV7-9, the J gene TRBJ1-2; TRBD1 is a possible D gene (6 bases). In germline, CDR1 is SEHNR, CDR2 FQNEAQ (reference sequence). CDR3 length: 15 residues. V shed 5 bases and J shed 5 bases, with 18 bases lying between them. The CDR3 DNA reads TGTGCCAGCAGCGGGGACACGCCCGAATTTTATGGCTACACCTTC. It specifies CASSGDTPEFYGYTF.